The entry below gives a single T cell receptor (beta chain) sequence along with its context. Treatment meaning: oral pan-JAK inhibitor, 5-10 mg twice daily. These data originate in a study of CD8+ T cells in alopecia areata. V dropped 7 bases and J dropped 4 bases, with 11 bases sitting between them. Germline V lookup: CDR1 SGHRS, CDR2 YFSETQ. The CDR3 covers 13 residues. As the sequencing template, cDNA was produced by extracting RNA and reverse transcribing it. This table comes from immunoSEQ multiplex PCR, and its TCRdb copy is limited to in-frame clones, with some not included. The sample includes about 190,000 clones, about 60% seen only once; the top ten take around 0.7%.

The specimen was CD4+ T cells sorted from blood, collected at week 4, from a patient treated with tofacitinib. The receptor was isolated from a human donor with alopecia areata. J is TRBJ2-2 and V is TRBV5-1; a possible D gene is TRBD1 (5 bases). This chain's CDR3 is CASSERGTGELFF. CDR3 nucleotides: TGCGCCAGCTCGGAAAGGGGCACCGGGGAGCTGTTTTTT.